This T cell receptor beta chain comes out of a study of blood T cell repertoires in COVID-19. Across the study: COVID-19 samples from acute and convalescent phases originated in the United States, Italy and Spain. PBMCs, B-cell-depleted T cells, or T cells were the source of the cDNA or gDNA that made up the material.

V lost 4 bases and J lost 0; bases outside the gene matches: 6. The germline V gene encodes CDR1 SGHRS and CDR2 YFSETQ. CDR3 size: 15 residues. Per the original methods: The authors estimated nucleated cell counts from reference gene primer amplification. Profiled with immunoSEQ multiplex PCR; TCRdb holds only in-frame clones, not every one. V, J and clone size are those of that table, while D and trimming were read from the DNA. The sample yields about 170,000 clones, roughly 88% seen once. This sequence was found in a man in his 60s who had recovered from COVID-19. The sequenced material came from peripheral blood. This chain joins TRBV5-1 and TRBJ1-1, with 7 bases that match TRBD1. CDR3 residues: CASSLPDRLNTEAFF. The CDR3 nucleotides read TGCGCCAGCAGCCTCCCGGACAGGTTGAACACTGAAGCTTTCTTT.